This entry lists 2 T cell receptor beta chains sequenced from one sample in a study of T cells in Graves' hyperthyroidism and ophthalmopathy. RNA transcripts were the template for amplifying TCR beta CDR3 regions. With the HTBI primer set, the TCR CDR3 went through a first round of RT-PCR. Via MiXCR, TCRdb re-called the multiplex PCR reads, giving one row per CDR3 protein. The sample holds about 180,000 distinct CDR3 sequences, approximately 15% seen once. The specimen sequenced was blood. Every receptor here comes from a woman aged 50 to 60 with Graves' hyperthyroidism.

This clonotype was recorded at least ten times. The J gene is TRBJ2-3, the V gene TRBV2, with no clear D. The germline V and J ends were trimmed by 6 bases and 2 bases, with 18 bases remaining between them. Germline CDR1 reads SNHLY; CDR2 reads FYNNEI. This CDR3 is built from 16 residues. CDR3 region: CASRIQMPRHTDTQYF. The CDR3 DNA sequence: TGTGCCAGCAGGATTCAGATGCCGAGACACACAGATACGCAGTATTTT.

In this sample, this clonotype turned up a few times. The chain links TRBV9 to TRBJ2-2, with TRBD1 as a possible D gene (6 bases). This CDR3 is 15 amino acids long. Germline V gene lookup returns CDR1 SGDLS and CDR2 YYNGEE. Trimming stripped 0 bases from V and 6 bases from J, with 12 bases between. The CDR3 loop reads CASSVGNRAAGELFF. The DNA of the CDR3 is TGTGCCAGCAGCGTAGGTAACAGGGCGGCCGGGGAGCTGTTTTTT.